Reported below is one T cell receptor (beta chain). This clone was counted only a few times. The antigen this receptor binds is unknown. No base quality values were provided; no much bigger clone lies one nucleotide off. From a lookup of the germline V gene, CDR1 and CDR2 are MNHEY and SVGAGI. Germline trimming: 5 bases from V, 3 bases from J; junction bases outside gene matches: 4. The CDR3 numbers 13 residues from cysteine through phenylalanine. The retained sequence is limited to the CDR3, 39 bases, with the frame set at the first base. The cohort consisted of 670 or so healthy bone marrow donors. At the time of sampling, every cohort member was nominally healthy, though immune exposures that went unrecorded were likely present. The donor tested CMV seronegative, placing the donor among the 350 or so seronegative members of the cohort. A peripheral blood sample was provided by each donor, and peripheral blood mononuclear cells were used for TCR beta sequencing. Genomic DNA was extracted from the blood cell samples with the Qiagen DNeasy Blood Extraction Kit.

The library was obtained by the immunoSEQ multiplex PCR assay. For the multiplex PCR, a mixture combining 60 forward primers for TCR Vbeta segments and 13 reverse primers for TCR Jbeta segments was used. The CDR3 region of rearranged TCR beta genes was amplified from genomic DNA by a multiplex PCR assay. The amplified TCR beta libraries were sequenced on the Illumina HiSeq System as 87-base-pair reads. Turning to the authors' computational methods: Across the roughly 600 repertoires, a later analysis counted approximately 83 million unique TCR beta chains, some 11 million of which were shared by at least two donors. To remove PCR and sequencing errors, raw reads were error-corrected and collapsed into unique sequences using a nearest-neighbor algorithm that merged closely related sequences. Alignment of CDR3 sequences to IMGT reference sequences was used to assign V, D and J gene segments. Each retained sequence needed at least a six-nucleotide match to both a V gene segment and a J gene segment. A rearrangement was called productive if the CDR3 had no stop codons and remained in frame with V and J, and every other rearrangement was called non-productive. Following IMGT convention, CDR3 was defined as the stretch from the second conserved V-encoded cysteine to the conserved J-encoded phenylalanine. The earlier analysis of roughly 590 of the donors excluded any sequence lacking an unambiguous match to a single V gene segment. In an earlier analysis of 450 to 700 of the donors, V segments were called functional above 56.7% productive rearrangements and were called segregating when the between-donor standard deviation exceeded 5%. A statistical classification framework was built for diagnosing cytomegalovirus status from the catalog of TCR beta chain sequences. A later analysis assigned V and J genes by comparing TCR nucleotide sequences with IMGT/GENE-DB human TR gene sequences. Using the TCRdist pipeline, a later analysis assigned CDR3 sequences along with most-parsimonious VDJ recombination scenarios. In a later analysis, each TCR beta chain was defined by its CDR3 amino acid sequence together with its V-gene family, and reads lacking a unique V-gene family were excluded. As a way to deal with suspected cross-contamination and a sequencing artifact, a later analysis dropped hundreds of nucleotide sequences that were highly shared and had low generation probability. For each public chain, a later analysis derived a clonal expansion index from normalized ranks of inferred template counts within each repertoire. A later analysis computed generation probabilities with a VDJ recombination model fitted to out-of-frame rearrangements, and checked the results against IGoR. A later analysis scored TCR-TCR, TCR-HLA and TCR-CMV co-occurrence with hypergeometric tests, applying a repertoire-size bias correction to TCR pairs. In a later analysis, false discovery rates were estimated by permuting HLA or CMV assignments 20 times. In a later analysis, co-occurring TCRs were grouped using DBSCAN, and TCRdist sequence similarity was added for clustering within HLA-allele-positive subsets. Repertoires with fewer than 30,000 or more than 120,000 public chains were left out of co-occurrence clustering, as were about five repertoires with anomalous nucleotide sharing. Not all clones reach the TCRdb copy of this immuneACCESS table, which keeps in-frame sequences only. Checked studies attribute under half of the gap to unresolved V genes and leave the rest unexplained. That table furnishes V, J and clone size, whereas the DNA furnished D and trimming. The sample table records over 120,000 clones; roughly 78% of these occur just once. The ten largest clones take up just under 3% of the sample.

The data originate from a study of cytomegalovirus exposure and HLA in healthy donors (dated by TCRdb to about 2017). Concerning the study at large: In an earlier analysis of 587 of the donors, under 300 Gb of sequence data and roughly 100 million unique TCR beta sequences from about 180 million T cells were reported. An early release that covered roughly 600 HLA-typed donors contained about 300 gigabases of sequencing data and around 85 million unique TCR sequences. The genetic ancestry cluster associated with self-reported Caucasian donors included 65% to 90% of the roughly 390 genotyped donors. The study was designed to test whether signatures of past pathogen exposure could be identified by cataloging public T cell receptors. The study used immunosequencing to profile the T cell repertoires of approximately 630 subjects and linked those repertoires to cytomegalovirus serostatus. Along with the approximately 620-subject first cohort, a separate validation cohort of around 110 different subjects was used. High-throughput TCR immunosequencing, statistical association of individual TCRs with disease status, and machine learning were combined to predict cytomegalovirus infection status. A later analysis re-analyzed previously published TCR beta repertoires from roughly 600 donors and added high-resolution HLA genotyping to study TCR occurrence patterns. The later analysis used no new phenotypic data to find candidate immune exposures, relying instead on TCR beta sequences and their occurrence across donors. An earlier analysis of 587 of the donors used high-throughput TCR beta sequencing to judge whether each TCR beta V gene segment behaved as functional or pseudogenic. Donor age, sex, ethnicity and CMV serostatus were compiled together with the repertoire data. A later genetic analysis used genome-wide SNP genotypes for about 65% of the 666 donors, treating that subset as a discovery cohort. All discovery cohort repertoires had been generated on a single sequencing platform. HLA typing included class I and class II loci at four-digit resolution. The number of typed donors differed by locus: roughly 620-640 for A, B, C, DRB1 and DQB1; 500 to 550 for DQA1; roughly 600 for DPA1; and 450 to 480 for DPB1. Four or five DR-DQ haplotypes were treated as single units for association and clustering because of strong linkage in the cohort. Among roughly 370 genotyped donors of the cohort, an average of around 240,000 unique TCR beta nucleotide sequences were sequenced per donor, roughly 18% of them non-productive.

What the work shows at the level of the full study, not this receptor alone: It was suggested by the authors that the approach could potentially be generalized to other disease states and immunological phenotypes. In a later analysis, HLA-associated TCR beta chains showed more clonal expansion and lower generation probabilities than non-associated chains that were equally common. In a later analysis, about 16,000 TCR beta sequences were associated with specific HLA alleles at a false discovery rate of 0.05. In vitro tests confirmed that a few of the cytomegalovirus-associated TCR beta chains recognize cytomegalovirus antigens. Sequencing depth was assumed to be roughly uniform across donors in the presence/absence analyses, though that assumption may not hold. Strong co-occurrence of HLA alleles, especially DR and DQ, made assigning TCR associations to individual alleles difficult. Linkage disequilibrium might explain the correlated functional status among segregating V segments, but an unknown experimental factor could not be excluded. The classifier was reported to diagnose cytomegalovirus status with high specificity and sensitivity in both the original and validation cohorts. This cohort had only TCR beta chains sequenced, and the lack of alpha or paired-chain data limited which features could be detected. For the cohort, immune exposure information was limited to CMV serostatus. In the study, some 180 TCR beta chains were listed as associated with cytomegalovirus. A later genetic analysis associated a missense DCLRE1C variant with V-gene and J-gene trimming of TCR beta chains, and an independent cohort replicated the association. Compared with the approximately 700-donor mean, donors in an Asian-associated ancestry cluster had fewer N-insertions in productive TCRs, according to a later genetic analysis. In a later analysis, several top co-occurrence clusters were reported to appear linked to parvovirus B19, influenza, CMV and Epstein-Barr virus. A further reported finding was that TCR beta sequences accurately predicted the HLA-A and HLA-B alleles for most subjects in the first cohort. In an earlier analysis of several hundred of the donors, most TCR beta V segments were observed in productive rearrangements about 87% or about 30% of the time, broadly matching IMGT annotations. Most TCR sequences were observed very rarely across donors, whereas some public TCRs were present in many individuals. Most CMV-associated TCR beta chains appeared to be HLA-restricted in a later analysis, and the HLA associations seemed to be driven largely by CMV exposure. A cluster of highly shared sequence variants was judged likely to represent a technical artifact of the sequencing pipeline. A later analysis found that TCR association rates varied across HLA loci, with DRB1 alleles showing the most associated TCRs and HLA-C alleles the fewest. HLA typing was unavailable for some donors at each locus, so association tests used only the typed subset. Because counts were too low, roughly 18 rarely observed V segments, including chromosome 9 orphons, were left out of the earlier analysis of some 640 of the donors. Some IMGT-functional V segments, including TRBV6-2 and TRBV6-3, could not be distinguished by the 87-base-pair reads and were therefore excluded.

Sequencing was carried out using PBMCs. This clonotype was sampled from a female donor in good health and CMV-seronegative. The rearranged chain carries TRBV6-5 and TRBJ2-7; TRBD1 fits 7 bases in the junction. The CDR3 protein sequence reads: CASSRTGDYEQYF. The base sequence is TGTGCCAGCAGTCGGACAGGAGACTACGAGCAGTACTTC.